The source of this T cell receptor (beta chain) is a study of CD8 T cells in ankylosing spondylitis (dated by TCRdb to 2017 to 2019). Broadly, across the study: The study profiled T cell receptor beta repertoires in healthy donors and ankylosing spondylitis patients to find disease-linked TCR variants. The full study cohort comprised around 25 ankylosing spondylitis patients and over 95 healthy donors. Peripheral blood was sampled, and synovial fluid was additionally collected from ankylosing spondylitis patients. Overall study results and their limits: Some motif variants had previously been reported in the synovial fluid and blood of reactive arthritis patients, which suggests shared mechanisms of disease initiation. The disease-linked clones had a CD8+ phenotype and were found at relatively low frequencies in peripheral blood. The disease-linked clones were reported as significantly enriched in matched synovial fluid samples from ankylosing spondylitis patients. Blood from ankylosing spondylitis patients appeared to be characterized by a TCR beta motif made up of several highly homologous amino acid variants.

A word on this clonotype: It has no known antigen specificity. No qualities accompany the bases; no much larger clone lies one base away.

Including cysteine and phenylalanine, the CDR3 has 14 amino acids. The retained sequence is limited to the CDR3, 42 bases, with the frame set at the first base. Taken from the germline V gene (reference sequence), the CDR1 and CDR2 loops are DFQATT and SNEGSKA. Deletion took 1 base off V and 5 bases off J, with a span of 11 bases between the germline ends. Reads for this sample came from an Illumina HiSeq 2500. Quantitative 5'-RACE with molecular barcodes was the method used to prepare the TCR beta libraries. As for how the authors treated the data: A new computational method based on a probabilistic model of VDJ rearrangement was used to identify disease-linked TCR variants. TCRdb reprocessing: public reads trimmed at Q25 with fastp, clones called with MiXCR, in-frame beta chains kept. Rows are combined by CDR3 protein, so each entry shows the most common genes and DNA. These V and J calls derive from TCRdb rather than the authors' analysis. Here the sample has around 770,000 distinct CDR3 sequences; about an eighth occur a single time. Approximately 0.5% of the sample goes to the ten largest clones.

This receptor was taken from a male donor with ankylosing spondylitis. Rearrangement joined TRBV20-1 to TRBJ2-2; the D gene is unclear. Sequenced: blood, either unsorted or a sorted T cell fraction (not recorded which). The DNA is TGCAGTGCTAGAGCGACGATAGAAACCGGGGAGCTGTTTTTT. Its protein product is CSARATIETGELFF.